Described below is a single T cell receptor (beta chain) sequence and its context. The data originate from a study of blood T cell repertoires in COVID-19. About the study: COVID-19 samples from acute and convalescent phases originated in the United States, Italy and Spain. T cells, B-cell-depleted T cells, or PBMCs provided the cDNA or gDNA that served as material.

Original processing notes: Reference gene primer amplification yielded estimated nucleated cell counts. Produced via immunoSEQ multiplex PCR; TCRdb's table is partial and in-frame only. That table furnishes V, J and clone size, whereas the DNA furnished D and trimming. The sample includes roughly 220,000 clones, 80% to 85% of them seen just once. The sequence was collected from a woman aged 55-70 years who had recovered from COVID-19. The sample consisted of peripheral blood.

This chain's CDR3 is CASSLGPGGVYGDTEAFF. CDR3 in DNA: TGTGCCAGCAGTTTAGGACCAGGGGGCGTGTATGGGGACACTGAAGCTTTCTTT. This chain uses TRBV27 with TRBJ1-1; 8 bases match TRBD1. V was pared by 2 bases and J by 3 bases, with 14 bases of the junction left unmatched. The length of the CDR3 is 18 residues. The V gene's germline CDR1 is MNHEY and CDR2 SMNVEV (reference sequence).